What follows are 21 T cell receptor beta chains derived from one specimen sequenced in a study of blood T cell repertoires in COVID-19. Sequencing used immunoSEQ multiplex PCR; TCRdb keeps in-frame clones, though not all of them. The sample carries more than 100,000 clones, roughly 88% recorded once. Sequencing was done on a sample of peripheral blood. The receptors were sampled from a middle-aged man with acute or convalescent COVID-19.

This clone was observed a handful of times. V usage is TRBV11-3 and J usage is TRBJ2-4, with D maybe TRBD1 (5 bases). Trimming cost V 6 bases and J 5 bases, with 14 bases left between them. There are 14 residues in the CDR3. Germline V lookup: CDR1 SGHNT, CDR2 YENEEA. The CDR3 nucleotides read TGTGCCAGCAGTCAGGGTGGGTTGGAAAACATTCAGTACTTC. This translates into CASSQGGLENIQYF.

The CDR3 DNA follows: TGTGCCAGCAGCTTGGCGGGGGGGCGCACCGGGGAGCTGTTTTTT. It is translated as CASSLAGGRTGELFF. V usage is TRBV5-4 and J usage is TRBJ2-2, with 8 bases identical to TRBD2. The V gene end was trimmed by 0 bases and the J gene end by 4 bases; junction bases not matched to a gene: 2. CDR1 is SGHNT, CDR2 YYREEE, per germline (reference sequence). CDR3 length: 15 amino acids.

V usage is TRBV4-1 and J usage is TRBJ1-2; D perhaps matches TRBD1 (6 bases). CDR1 and CDR2 (germline): MGHRA, YSYEKL. Trimming cost V 0 bases and J 2 bases, with 16 bases left between them. The CDR3 has 17 residues. The CDR3 sequence is CASSQEEGEDSNYGYTF. Here the CDR3 DNA reads TGCGCCAGCAGCCAAGAGGAAGGTGAGGACAGCAACTATGGCTACACCTTC.

V is TRBV18 and J is TRBJ1-5; TRBD1 agrees at 8 bases. Losses at the gene ends were 6 bases for V and 6 bases for J; bases not matched to a gene: 10. Germline V lookup: CDR1 KGHSH, CDR2 LQKENI. This CDR3 spans 15 amino acids. This CDR3 reads CASSRGDRGPQPQHF. In nucleotides, the CDR3 is TGTGCCAGCTCGCGGGGAGACAGGGGCCCTCAGCCCCAGCATTTT.

V and J are TRBV12-3 or TRBV12-4 and TRBJ1-2; D gene unclear. The length of the CDR3 is 13 residues. The V gene lost 6 bases and the J gene lost 7 bases, with 15 bases spanning the gap. The CDR3 loop is CASSRRVGVGYTF. In nucleotides, the CDR3 is TGTGCCAGCAGCCGCCGGGTAGGTGTTGGCTACACCTTC.

This clone was seen a handful of times. The chain has TRBV7-9 and TRBJ2-1; the match to TRBD2 covers 9 bases. From germline, CDR1 is SEHNR and CDR2 FQNEAQ (reference sequence). The trim removed 0 bases at V and 3 bases at J, leaving 6 bases unmatched. This CDR3 spans 17 amino acids. CDR3 sequence (DNA): TGTGCCAGCAGCTTAGCAGTATCGCGGGGGGGCTACAATGAGCAGTTCTTC. This encodes CASSLAVSRGGYNEQFF.

V is TRBV12-5 and J is TRBJ1-1, with D tentatively TRBD1 (5 bases). CDR1 is LGHNT, CDR2 FRNRAP, per germline. CDR3 length: 19 residues. V lost 6 bases, J lost 4 bases, and 30 bases lay in between. The CDR3 DNA reads as TGTGCTAGTGGCGTAGACCATGGGGCAGGGCTGGATGTAGGCACTGAAGCTTTCTTT. Its protein product is CASGVDHGAGLDVGTEAFF.

The chain recombines TRBV14 with TRBJ1-4; no clear D gene. CDR1 and CDR2 (germline): SGHDN, FVKESK. The ends were cut back, 1 base at V and 8 bases at J, with 8 bases in the middle. The CDR3 loop spans 13 amino acids. The CDR3 region has the DNA TGTGCCAGCAGCCAAGTCACGGGGGAAAAACTGTTTTTT. This sequence encodes CASSQVTGEKLFF.

The chain combines TRBV10-1 with TRBJ1-5; D unresolved. This CDR3 region has 13 residues. The V gene's germline CDR1 is WNHNN and CDR2 SYGVQD (reference sequence). V was trimmed by 4 bases and J by 5 bases, leaving 9 bases between them. CDR3 bases: TGCGCCAGCAGTGTCGGGGAGGATCAGCCCCAGCATTTT. Its translation is CASSVGEDQPQHF.

The chain is built from TRBV5-4 and TRBJ1-2; a possible D gene is TRBD1 (5 bases). Trimming took 3 bases from V and 8 from J, leaving 11 bases between them. This CDR3 contains 12 residues. The germline V gene has CDR1 SGHNT and CDR2 YYREEE (reference sequence). The CDR3 nucleotides read TGTGCCAGCAGCTCCAGGGTGTCAGGCTACACCTTC. Translating gives CASSSRVSGYTF. The full variable domain, its missing parts supplied by reference TRBV5-4 and TRBJ1-2, is ETGVTQSPTHLIKTRGQQVTLRCSSQSGHNTVSWYQQALGQGPQFIFQYYREEENGRGNFPPRFSGLQFPNYSSELNVNALELDDSALYLCASSSRVSGYTFGSGTRLTVV.

This chain joins TRBV6-5 and TRBJ1-2; 11 positions match TRBD1. Germline V gene sequence: CDR1 MNHEY, CDR2 SVGAGI. This CDR3 is built from 14 residues. V dropped 3 bases and J dropped 6; count of bases not matched to a gene: 3. CDR3 sequence (DNA): TGTGCCAGCAGTTATTGGACAGGGGGCGATGGCTACACCTTC. Amino acids: CASSYWTGGDGYTF.

This sequence joins TRBV29-1 and TRBJ1-1; D is perhaps TRBD1 (6 bases). V lost 8 bases, J lost 0 bases, and 16 bases lay in between. The germline CDR1 and CDR2 sequences are SQVTM and ANQGSEA. The CDR3 consists of 14 residues. The CDR3 bases are TGCAGCTTATCCGGGACAACTTTGAACACTGAAGCTTTCTTT. This translates into CSLSGTTLNTEAFF.

The chain employs TRBV27 and TRBJ2-1; 11 positions agree with TRBD2. The ends lost 0 bases at V and 1 base at J; junction bases unmatched: 23. The V gene's germline CDR1 is MNHEY and CDR2 SMNVEV (reference sequence). The CDR3 has 24 amino acids. CDR3 region: CASSLSSFIPLWLASGRSYNEQFF. The CDR3 DNA reads TGTGCCAGCAGTTTATCCTCCTTTATCCCTCTTTGGCTGGCTAGCGGGAGGTCCTACAATGAGCAGTTCTTC.

By frequency in the sample, this clone is large (0.1 to 1%). This chain joins TRBV10-3 and TRBJ2-3; no firm D call. This CDR3 contains 12 residues. From germline, CDR1 is ENHRY and CDR2 SYGVKD. Trimming pared 8 bases from V and 0 bases from J, leaving 6 bases between. CDR3: CAIGPSTDTQYF. As DNA, the CDR3 is TGTGCCATCGGCCCGAGCACAGATACGCAGTATTTT.

This rearrangement joins TRBV5-1 to TRBJ1-1; D is undetermined. V lost 2 bases, J lost 4 bases, and 9 bases lay in between. CDR3 size: 13 residues. The germline gives CDR1 SGHRS, CDR2 YFSETQ. The CDR3: CASSLGARTEAFF. In nucleotides, the CDR3 is TGCGCCAGCAGCTTAGGAGCGCGCACTGAAGCTTTCTTT.

The chain recombines TRBV6-5 with TRBJ1-3; D not resolved. The CDR3 extends over 12 amino acids. The V gene lost 4 bases and the J gene lost 7 bases, with 8 bases spanning the gap. Germline assignment: CDR1 MNHEY and CDR2 SVGAGI. The CDR3 sequence: CASSSTANTIYF. The DNA of the CDR3 is TGTGCCAGCAGTTCCACAGCTAACACCATATATTTT.

The gene calls are TRBV29-1 and TRBJ2-2, with TRBD1 identical over 7 bases. From germline, CDR1 is SQVTM and CDR2 ANQGSEA. The CDR3 totals 12 residues. The junction had 1 base not matched to a gene; V was cut back by 4 bases and J by 5 bases. CDR3 in amino acids: CSVAGGTGELFF. The CDR3 coding sequence is TGCAGCGTTGCAGGGGGAACCGGGGAGCTGTTTTTT.

V gene TRBV7-3 combines with J gene TRBJ1-1, with 7 bases that match TRBD1. The CDR3 runs 15 residues. V lost 5 bases and J lost 4; bases outside the gene matches: 10. Per the germline V gene, CDR1 is SGHTA and CDR2 is FQGTGA. CDR3 sequence: CASSLTGDGGTEAFF. As DNA, the CDR3 is TGTGCCAGCAGCCTCACAGGGGATGGCGGCACTGAAGCTTTCTTT.

This chain connects TRBV5-8 to TRBJ1-1, with D unresolved. CDR3 length: 16 residues. V gave up 4 bases and J gave up 1 base, with 17 bases separating them. CDR1 is SGHTS and CDR2 is YDEGEE in the germline V gene. Here the CDR3 DNA reads TGTGCCAGCAGCCCGAGGGTGGCAGAATCGAACACTGAAGCTTTCTTT. Protein: CASSPRVAESNTEAFF.

This clone was seen ten or more times. V gene TRBV30 combines with J gene TRBJ1-4; no firm D call. With 1 base removed from V and 3 bases from J, the gap between germline ends came to 15 bases. This CDR3 comprises 16 residues. Germline CDR1 reads GTSNPN; CDR2 reads SVGIG (reference sequence). CDR3 DNA sequence: TGTGCCTGGAGTGGGGCCACAAACGGGGCTAATGAAAAACTGTTTTTT. It specifies CAWSGATNGANEKLFF.

The chain employs TRBV9 and TRBJ1-2; no clear D. CDR3 length: 13 residues. The germline V and J ends were trimmed by 4 bases and 6 bases, with 13 bases remaining between them. Looked up from germline, CDR1 is SGDLS and CDR2 is YYNGEE. DNA of the CDR3: TGTGCCAGCAGCACCTCCGGGAGAAATGGCTACACCTTC. Its protein is CASSTSGRNGYTF.